Listed below are T cell receptor beta chains from one sample, sequenced in a study of human T cells and chemical hapten exposure. TCRdb independently ran MiXCR on the RACE reads; one entry per CDR3 protein. The sample has about 340,000 distinct CDR3 sequences; 5.5% to 8% are singletons. Sequenced material: whole blood, taken in connection with sensitization to the hapten diphenylcyclopropenone (DPC). The receptors come from a woman aged 18 to 35 with alopecia areata. Some clones in this sample may be carry-over from other donors' samples. Both conserved end residues are part of each CDR3. The D gene is left open where the match is weak. Clone size appears in some rows only: once, few, many, or a class for an expanded clone.

V,J,size,D,CDR3,DNA
TRBV4-3,TRBJ2-3,-,-,CASSQDHSVDTQYF,TGCGCCAGCAGCCAAGATCATTCAGTGGATACGCAGTATTTT
TRBV20-1,TRBJ2-7,many,-,CSAPRSRDEQYF,TGCAGTGCCCCACGATCCCGGGACGAGCAGTACTTC
TRBV11-2,TRBJ2-5,few,-,CASSLVLISSTQYF,TGTGCCAGCAGCTTAGTCCTTATATCATCTACCCAGTACTTC
TRBV28,TRBJ1-6,few,-,CASSIDPNSYNSPLHF,TGTGCCAGCAGTATCGACCCAAACTCCTATAATTCACCCCTCCACTTT
TRBV5-1,TRBJ2-7,many,TRBD2,CASSLSSGGFYEQYF,TGCGCCAGCAGCTTATCTAGCGGGGGGTTCTACGAGCAGTACTTC
TRBV7-9,TRBJ2-7,many,TRBD1,CASSGLGQGLNEQYF,TGTGCCAGCAGCGGCTTGGGACAGGGATTAAACGAGCAGTACTTC
TRBV6-5,TRBJ1-2,many,-,CASSFSETGYGYTF,TGTGCCAGCAGTTTTTCTGAGACCGGCTATGGCTACACCTTC
TRBV7-2,TRBJ1-4,many,-,CASSLVTPRDEKLFF,TGTGCCAGCAGCTTAGTGACACCAAGGGATGAAAAACTGTTTTTT
TRBV18,TRBJ2-1,-,TRBD2,CASSLLTSGGADWNEQFF,TGTGCCAGCTCCCTTCTTACTAGCGGGGGGGCAGATTGGAATGAGCAGTTCTTC
TRBV7-8,TRBJ2-7,few,-,CASSVQGTLYF,TGTGCCAGCAGCGTCCAGGGGACTCTGTACTTC